This entry lists 24 T cell receptor beta chains sequenced from one sample in a study of control samples from healthy donors and cancer patients. Profiled with immunoSEQ multiplex PCR; TCRdb holds only in-frame clones, not every one. The data contain more than 100,000 clones, roughly 90% of them seen just once; the ten biggest clones take up under 9%. The sample was PBMCs. All receptors come from a man aged 50 or older with head and neck cancer.

The rearrangement joins TRBV5-1 to TRBJ2-7; TRBD1 or TRBD2 may be the D gene (5 bases each). V was pared by 9 bases and J by 2 bases, with 18 bases between. The CDR3 consists of 14 residues. CDR1 SGHRS and CDR2 YFSETQ come from the germline V gene. As DNA, the CDR3 is TGCGCCACCTCCAGAGGGGATTCTACCTACGAGCAGTACTTC. Its translation: CATSRGDSTYEQYF.

This rearrangement joins TRBV9 to TRBJ2-2, with D tentatively TRBD2 (7 bases). Germline CDR1 is SGDLS and CDR2 is YYNGEE. V was pared by 0 bases and J by 5 bases, with 14 bases between. This CDR3 comprises 16 residues. The DNA for the CDR3 is TGTGCCAGCAGCGTAGGTCCGGGGGGCCATACCGGGGAGCTGTTTTTT. It codes for CASSVGPGGHTGELFF.

The chain combines TRBV10-3 with TRBJ2-6; 7 positions agree with TRBD1. Germline loops: CDR1 ENHRY, CDR2 SYGVKD. This CDR3 contains 18 residues. V was pared by 5 bases and J by 0 bases, with 10 bases of the junction left unmatched. The CDR3 sequence is CAISQPTGIYSGANVLTF. CDR3 DNA sequence: TGTGCCATCAGTCAACCGACAGGGATTTACTCTGGGGCCAACGTCCTGACTTTC.

This chain uses TRBV5-4 with TRBJ2-5; 8 nucleotides agree with TRBD2. J gave up 2 bases and V 4 bases, and 7 bases lay outside the gene matches. Germline CDR1 is SGHNT and CDR2 is YYREEE (reference sequence). The CDR3 has 15 residues. In DNA form, the CDR3 reads TGTGCCAGCAGCGACAGCGGGGGCCTTCAAGAGACCCAGTACTTC. Its protein product is CASSDSGGLQETQYF. The complete variable domain, with remaining parts taken from reference TRBV5-4 and TRBJ2-5, reads ETGVTQSPTHLIKTRGQQVTLRCSSQSGHNTVSWYQQALGQGPQFIFQYYREEENGRGNFPPRFSGLQFPNYSSELNVNALELDDSALYLCASSDSGGLQETQYFGPGTRLLVL.

This chain joins TRBV5-1 and TRBJ2-3; D unclear. The germline V gene has CDR1 SGHRS and CDR2 YFSETQ. This CDR3 is 14 amino acids long. Trimming removed 0 bases at V and 6 bases at J, with 11 bases between. CDR3 sequence (DNA): TGCGCCAGCAGCTTGGATGTGGGATTGGATACGCAGTATTTT. This gives the protein CASSLDVGLDTQYF. Full variable domain (outside the CDR3, taken from reference TRBV5-1 and TRBJ2-3): KAGVTQTPRYLIKTRGQQVTLSCSPISGHRSVSWYQQTPGQGLQFLFEYFSETQRNKGNFPGRFSGRQFSNSRSEMNVSTLELGDSALYLCASSLDVGLDTQYFGPGTRLTVL.

The rearrangement joins TRBV5-4 to TRBJ1-1; tentative D call: TRBD1 (6 bases). This CDR3 region has 15 residues. The ends were cut back, 4 bases at V and 1 base at J, with 14 bases in the middle. From germline, CDR1 is SGHNT and CDR2 YYREEE (reference sequence). Here the CDR3 reads CASSGGGFGNTEAFF. In DNA, the CDR3 is TGTGCCAGCAGCGGAGGGGGGTTCGGGAACACTGAAGCTTTCTTT. The complete variable domain, with remaining parts taken from reference TRBV5-4 and TRBJ1-1, reads ETGVTQSPTHLIKTRGQQVTLRCSSQSGHNTVSWYQQALGQGPQFIFQYYREEENGRGNFPPRFSGLQFPNYSSELNVNALELDDSALYLCASSGGGFGNTEAFFGQGTRLTVV.

This clone was seen once. The chain couples TRBV28 to TRBJ1-6; D is undetermined. Deletions cut 7 bases from V and 0 bases from J, with 13 bases between. CDR3 size: 16 residues. The germline V gene encodes CDR1 MDHEN and CDR2 SYDVKM. The CDR3 DNA is TGTGCCAGCAACGAAGGGTCGAGCTCCTATAATTCACCCCTCCACTTT. It translates to CASNEGSSSYNSPLHF. Drawing the rest from reference TRBV28 and TRBJ1-6, the complete variable domain is DVKVTQSSRYLVKRTGEKVFLECVQDMDHENMFWYRQDPGLGLRLIYFSYDVKMKEKGDIPEGYSVSREKKERFSLILESASTNQTSMYLCASNEGSSSYNSPLHFGNGTRLTVT.

The chain recombines TRBV5-5 with TRBJ1-1; no reliable D call. This CDR3 contains 12 residues. V was trimmed by 4 bases and J by 5 bases, leaving 9 bases between them. The germline gives CDR1 SGHKS, CDR2 YYEKEE (reference sequence). DNA for the CDR3: TGTGCCAGCAGCGGTCTTGGAACTGAAGCTTTCTTT. Amino acids: CASSGLGTEAFF.

The chain uses TRBV11-2 and TRBJ2-1; 9 bases agree with TRBD1. The germline V gene encodes CDR1 SGHAT and CDR2 FQNNGV. With V trimmed by 6 bases and J by 2 bases, 5 bases remained unmatched. The CDR3 length is 15 residues. The CDR3 coding sequence is TGTGCCAGCAGTTGGGACAGGGAGGCCTACAATGAGCAGTTCTTC. Protein: CASSWDREAYNEQFF.

The chain combines TRBV7-3 with TRBJ2-1, with 8 bases identical to TRBD2. The CDR3 runs to 15 residues. In germline, CDR1 is SGHTA, CDR2 FQGTGA. Trimming cost V 3 bases and J 6 bases; bases outside gene matches: 7. The CDR3 spells CASSLSGGFINEQFF. For the CDR3, the DNA is TGTGCCAGCAGCTTGAGCGGGGGTTTTATCAATGAGCAGTTCTTC.

The genes are TRBV5-1 and TRBJ2-3; D tentatively reads TRBD1 or TRBD2 (5 bases each). CDR1 and CDR2 from the germline V gene are SGHRS and YFSETQ. This CDR3 has 16 residues. Deletions cut 0 bases from V and 7 bases from J, with 18 bases between. Here the CDR3 reads CASSLGGTQLTNTQYF. The CDR3 DNA sequence: TGCGCCAGCAGCTTGGGTGGGACCCAACTTACTAATACGCAGTATTTT.

This chain uses TRBV27 with TRBJ1-5; a possible D gene is TRBD1 (6 bases). CDR3 length equals 15 residues. Looked up from germline, CDR1 is MNHEY and CDR2 is SMNVEV (reference sequence). With 3 bases removed from V and 1 base from J, the gap between germline ends came to 10 bases. The CDR3: CASSLATGSNQPQHF. The CDR3 DNA is TGTGCCAGCAGTTTGGCGACAGGCAGCAATCAGCCCCAGCATTTT.

This clone was seen a few times. The chain is built from TRBV5-8 and TRBJ1-6; TRBD1 might be the D (6 bases). V was clipped by 7 bases and J by 11 bases, with 16 bases between them. CDR3 length: 13 amino acids. Germline values: CDR1 SGHTS, CDR2 YDEGEE. The CDR3 region has the DNA TGTGCCAGCGATATACAGGGTTTGCCACCCCTCCACTTT. It specifies CASDIQGLPPLHF.

This clone showed up just once. The genes are TRBV5-6 and TRBJ1-2, with unresolved D. Germline V gene data show CDR1 as SGHDT and CDR2 as YYEEEE. V was shortened by 1 base and J by 0 bases, with 10 bases between the two germline ends. The CDR3 has 15 residues. The CDR3 region is CASSLPGVANYGYTF. DNA of the CDR3: TGTGCCAGCAGCTTGCCCGGAGTTGCTAACTATGGCTACACCTTC.

A note on this clone: The sample holds other DNA sequences that translate to the same CDR3. This chain joins TRBV5-1 and TRBJ2-5; maybe TRBD2 (7 bases). V lost 0 bases to trimming and J lost 5 bases, with 11 bases between them. Germline V CDR1 and CDR2: SGHRS, YFSETQ. This CDR3 has 14 residues. Here the CDR3 reads CASSLVGGGETQYF. For the CDR3, the DNA is TGCGCCAGCAGCTTGGTGGGGGGGGGCGAGACCCAGTACTTC.

The chain links TRBV13 to TRBJ1-6, with D perhaps TRBD1 (6 bases). The CDR3 runs 21 residues. With 4 bases removed from V and 5 bases from J, the gap between germline ends came to 30 bases. The germline V gene has CDR1 PRHDT and CDR2 FYEKMQ (reference sequence). CDR3 coding DNA: TGTGCCAGCAGCTCCACAGAGGGGGACCGATCCCATATGTCCGATAATTCACCCCTCCACTTT. It yields the protein CASSSTEGDRSHMSDNSPLHF.

This sequence joins TRBV5-1 and TRBJ1-2; no reliable D call. The CDR3 spans 11 residues. Germline-derived CDR1 and CDR2 are SGHRS and YFSETQ. V was trimmed by 7 bases and J by 8 bases, leaving 12 bases between them. The CDR3: CASLGSGGYTF. The CDR3 DNA reads TGCGCCAGCTTGGGTTCGGGCGGCTACACCTTC.

The rearrangement links TRBV27 to TRBJ2-7, with D unclear. CDR3 length equals 14 residues. Germline values: CDR1 MNHEY, CDR2 SMNVEV (reference sequence). Trimming shortened V by 2 bases and J by 3 bases, and 11 bases separated the two germline ends. CDR3 in amino acids: CASSLDPNRYEQYF. CDR3 sequence (DNA): TGTGCCAGCAGTTTAGACCCAAATCGCTACGAGCAGTACTTC.

The CDR3 sequence is CASSAEGFNTGELFF. In DNA form, the CDR3 reads TGTGCCAGCAGCGCCGAAGGATTCAACACCGGGGAGCTGTTTTTT. The genes are TRBV9 and TRBJ2-2; no reliable D call. Germline V CDR1 and CDR2: SGDLS, YYNGEE. The V and J ends lost 3 bases and 2 bases respectively, with 11 bases between them. This CDR3 contains 15 residues.

This CDR3 reads CASSLRGSRMNTEAFF. DNA for the CDR3: TGTGCCAGCAGCTTACGCGGCAGTCGGATGAACACTGAAGCTTTCTTT. V is TRBV11-2 and J is TRBJ1-1; D gene ambiguous. The CDR3 is 16 amino acids. Trimming shortened V by 2 bases and J by 0 bases, and 13 bases separated the two germline ends. In germline, CDR1 is SGHAT, CDR2 FQNNGV.

The V call is TRBV7-9, the J call TRBJ2-7; 12 bases fit TRBD2. Trimming removed 5 bases from V and 0 bases from J; junction bases left unmatched: 5. Per germline, CDR1 SEHNR and CDR2 FQNEAQ (reference sequence). The CDR3 spans 16 residues. CDR3 DNA sequence: TGTGCCAGCAGCCCACCGACTAGCGGGAGCTCCTACGAGCAGTACTTC. Translating gives CASSPPTSGSSYEQYF.

This chain joins TRBV6-5 and TRBJ2-1; TRBD2 might be the D (6 bases). V was cut by 6 bases and J by 6 bases, with 12 bases left in between. This CDR3 spans 13 amino acids. Per germline, CDR1 MNHEY and CDR2 SVGAGI. The CDR3 DNA sequence: TGTGCCAGCAGCATCGGGACTCCCAATGAGCAGTTCTTC. Amino acids: CASSIGTPNEQFF.

The rearrangement links TRBV5-1 to TRBJ1-6, with D unresolved. Trimming pared 3 bases from V and 5 bases from J, leaving 12 bases between. The CDR3 length is 15 residues. Germline assignment: CDR1 SGHRS and CDR2 YFSETQ. The DNA for the CDR3 is TGCGCCAGCAGCTCAGGAATAAGTGATAATTCACCCCTCCACTTT. The encoded protein is CASSSGISDNSPLHF.

This chain uses TRBV7-9 with TRBJ2-7, with a weak D call TRBD2 (6 bases). CDR3 length: 15 amino acids. From germline, CDR1 is SEHNR and CDR2 FQNEAQ (reference sequence). Trimming removed 5 bases at V and 6 bases at J, with 20 bases between. Written as DNA, the CDR3 is TGTGCCAGCAGCCCCTTCGGGGGAGAGACTGGCGAGCAGTACTTC. Protein: CASSPFGGETGEQYF.